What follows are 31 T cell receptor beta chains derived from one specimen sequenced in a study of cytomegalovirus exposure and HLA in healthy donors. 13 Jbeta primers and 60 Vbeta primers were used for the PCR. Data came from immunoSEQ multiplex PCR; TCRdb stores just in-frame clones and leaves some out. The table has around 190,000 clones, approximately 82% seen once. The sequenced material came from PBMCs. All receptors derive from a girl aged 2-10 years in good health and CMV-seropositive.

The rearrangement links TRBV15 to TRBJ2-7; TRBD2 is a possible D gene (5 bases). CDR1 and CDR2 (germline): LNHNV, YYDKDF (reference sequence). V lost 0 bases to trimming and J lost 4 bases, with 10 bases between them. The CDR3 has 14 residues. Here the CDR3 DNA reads TGTGCCACCAGCAGAGAGCCGGAGGTATACGAGCAGTACTTC. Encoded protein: CATSREPEVYEQYF.

The DNA of the CDR3 is TGTGCCAGCAGCCCCTCTCCCGCGAGCTCCTACAATGAGCAGTTCTTC. This encodes CASSPSPASSYNEQFF. The chain links TRBV5-5 to TRBJ2-1; D is uncertain. The V end lost 4 bases, the J end lost 0 bases, and 14 bases lay between the germline ends. Germline CDR1 is SGHKS and CDR2 is YYEKEE (reference sequence). CDR3 length: 16 amino acids.

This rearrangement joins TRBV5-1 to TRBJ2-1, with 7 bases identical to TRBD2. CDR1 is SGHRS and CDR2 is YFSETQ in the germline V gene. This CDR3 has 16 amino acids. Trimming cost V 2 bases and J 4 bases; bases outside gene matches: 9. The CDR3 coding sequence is TGCGCCAGCAGCTTAGAACTAGCGACCTCGTACAATGAGCAGTTCTTC. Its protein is CASSLELATSYNEQFF.

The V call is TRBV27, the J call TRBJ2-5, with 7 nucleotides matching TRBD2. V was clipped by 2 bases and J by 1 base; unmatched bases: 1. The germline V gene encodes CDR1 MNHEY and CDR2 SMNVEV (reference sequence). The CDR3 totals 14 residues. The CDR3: CASSLKRGQETQYF. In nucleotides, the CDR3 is TGTGCCAGCAGTTTAAAGCGGGGCCAAGAGACCCAGTACTTC.

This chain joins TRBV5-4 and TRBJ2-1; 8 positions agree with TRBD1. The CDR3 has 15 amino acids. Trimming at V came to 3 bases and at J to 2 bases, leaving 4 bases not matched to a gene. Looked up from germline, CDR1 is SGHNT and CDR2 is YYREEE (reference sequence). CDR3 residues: CASSSGGQAYNEQFF. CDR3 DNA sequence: TGTGCCAGCAGCTCAGGGGGACAGGCCTACAATGAGCAGTTCTTC. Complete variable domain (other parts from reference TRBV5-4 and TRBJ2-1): ETGVTQSPTHLIKTRGQQVTLRCSSQSGHNTVSWYQQALGQGPQFIFQYYREEENGRGNFPPRFSGLQFPNYSSELNVNALELDDSALYLCASSSGGQAYNEQFFGPGTRLTVL.

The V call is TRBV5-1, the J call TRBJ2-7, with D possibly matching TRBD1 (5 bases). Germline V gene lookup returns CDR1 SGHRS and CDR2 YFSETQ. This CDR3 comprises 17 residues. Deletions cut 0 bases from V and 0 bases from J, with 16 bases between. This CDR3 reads CASSLAGLGQGSYEQYF. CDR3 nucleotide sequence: TGCGCCAGCAGCTTGGCTGGTTTGGGCCAGGGCTCCTACGAGCAGTACTTC.

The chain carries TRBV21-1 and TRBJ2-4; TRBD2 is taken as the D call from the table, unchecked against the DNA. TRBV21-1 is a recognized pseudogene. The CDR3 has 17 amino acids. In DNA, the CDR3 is TGTGCCAGCAGCAAAGGATCCCAGGGACTAGCCAAAAACATTCAGTACTTC. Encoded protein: CASSKGSQGLAKNIQYF.

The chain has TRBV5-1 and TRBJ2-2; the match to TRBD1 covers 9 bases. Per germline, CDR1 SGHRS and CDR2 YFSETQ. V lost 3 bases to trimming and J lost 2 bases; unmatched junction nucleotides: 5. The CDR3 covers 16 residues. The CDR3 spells CASSYKQGANTGELFF. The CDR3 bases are TGCGCCAGCAGCTATAAACAGGGGGCCAACACCGGGGAGCTGTTTTTT.

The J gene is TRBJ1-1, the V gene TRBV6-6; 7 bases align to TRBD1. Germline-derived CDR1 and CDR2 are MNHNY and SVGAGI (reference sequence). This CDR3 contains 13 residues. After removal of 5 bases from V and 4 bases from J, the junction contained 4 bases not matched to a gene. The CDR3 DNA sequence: TGTGCCAGCAGTGACGACAGGGCCACTGAAGCTTTCTTT. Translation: CASSDDRATEAFF.

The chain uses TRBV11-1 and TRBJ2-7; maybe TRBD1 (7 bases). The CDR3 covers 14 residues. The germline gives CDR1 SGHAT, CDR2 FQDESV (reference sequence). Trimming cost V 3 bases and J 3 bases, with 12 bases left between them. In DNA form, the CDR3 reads TGTGCCAGCAGCTTCGGAGGGGGCGGCTACGAGCAGTACTTC. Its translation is CASSFGGGGYEQYF.

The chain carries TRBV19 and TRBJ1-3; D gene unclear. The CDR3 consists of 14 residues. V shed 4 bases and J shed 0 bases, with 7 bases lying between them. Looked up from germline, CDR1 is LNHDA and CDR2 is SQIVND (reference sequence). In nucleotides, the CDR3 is TGTGCCAGTAGTACCTACAGCTCTGGAAACACCATATATTTT. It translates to CASSTYSSGNTIYF.

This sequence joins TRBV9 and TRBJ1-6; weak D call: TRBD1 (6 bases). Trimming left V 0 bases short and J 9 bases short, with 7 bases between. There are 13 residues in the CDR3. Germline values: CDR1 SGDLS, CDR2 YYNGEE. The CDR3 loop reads CASSVVGGSPLHF. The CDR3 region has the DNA TGTGCCAGCAGCGTAGTAGGGGGTTCACCCCTCCACTTT.

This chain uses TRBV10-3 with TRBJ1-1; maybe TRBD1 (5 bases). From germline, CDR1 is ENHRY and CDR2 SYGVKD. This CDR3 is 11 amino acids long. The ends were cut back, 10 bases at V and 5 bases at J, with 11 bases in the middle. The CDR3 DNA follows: TGTGCCAGTGATGGGGGGACTGAAGCTTTCTTT. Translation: CASDGGTEAFF.

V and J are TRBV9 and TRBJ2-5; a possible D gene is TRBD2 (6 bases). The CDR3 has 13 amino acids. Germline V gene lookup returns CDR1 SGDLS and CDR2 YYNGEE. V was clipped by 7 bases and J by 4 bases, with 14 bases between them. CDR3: CASGIQGGETQYF. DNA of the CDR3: TGTGCCAGCGGTATTCAGGGAGGAGAGACCCAGTACTTC.

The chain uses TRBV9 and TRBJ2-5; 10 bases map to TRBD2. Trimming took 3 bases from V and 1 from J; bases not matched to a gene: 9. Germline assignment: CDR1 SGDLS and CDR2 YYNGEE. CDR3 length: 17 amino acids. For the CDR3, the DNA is TGTGCCAGCAGCGGACTAGGACTAGCGGAGTTCCAAGAGACCCAGTACTTC. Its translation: CASSGLGLAEFQETQYF.

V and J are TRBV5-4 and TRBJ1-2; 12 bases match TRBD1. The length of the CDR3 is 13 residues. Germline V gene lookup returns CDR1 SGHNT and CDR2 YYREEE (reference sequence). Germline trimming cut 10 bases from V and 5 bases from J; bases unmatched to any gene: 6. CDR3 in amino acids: CAGGTGGLYGYTF. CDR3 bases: TGTGCCGGCGGGACAGGGGGCTTGTATGGCTACACCTTC.

The CDR3 spells CASSSTGASSYNEQFF. CDR3 bases: TGTGCCAGCAGCTCAACTGGGGCTTCCTCCTACAATGAGCAGTTCTTC. The chain carries TRBV7-3 and TRBJ2-1; perhaps TRBD1 as D (5 bases). Trimming left V 4 bases short and J 0 bases short, with 13 bases between. The CDR3 consists of 16 residues. Germline loops: CDR1 SGHTA, CDR2 FQGTGA.

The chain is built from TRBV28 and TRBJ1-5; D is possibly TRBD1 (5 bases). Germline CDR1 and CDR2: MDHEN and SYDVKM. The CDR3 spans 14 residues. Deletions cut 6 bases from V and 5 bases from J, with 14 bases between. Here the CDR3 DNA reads TGTGCCAGCAGACTCAGGGAAGGCTATCAGCCCCAGCATTTT. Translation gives CASRLREGYQPQHF.

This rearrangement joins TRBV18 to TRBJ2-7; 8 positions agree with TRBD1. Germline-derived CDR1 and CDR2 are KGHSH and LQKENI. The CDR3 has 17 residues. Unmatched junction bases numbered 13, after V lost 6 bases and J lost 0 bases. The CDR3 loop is CASSHAAGTGSSYEQYF. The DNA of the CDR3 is TGTGCCAGCTCCCATGCCGCCGGGACAGGTAGCTCCTACGAGCAGTACTTC.

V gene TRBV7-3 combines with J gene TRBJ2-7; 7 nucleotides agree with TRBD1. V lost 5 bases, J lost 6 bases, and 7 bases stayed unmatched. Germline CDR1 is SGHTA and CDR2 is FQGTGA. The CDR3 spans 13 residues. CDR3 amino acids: CASSQPPGGEQYF. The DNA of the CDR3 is TGTGCCAGCAGCCAGCCCCCAGGGGGCGAGCAGTACTTC. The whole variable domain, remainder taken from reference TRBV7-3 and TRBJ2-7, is GAGVSQTPSNKVTEKGKYVELRCDPISGHTALYWYRQSLGQGPEFLIYFQGTGAADDSGLPNDRFFAVRPEGSVSTLKIQRTERGDSAVYLCASSQPPGGEQYFGPGTRLTVT.

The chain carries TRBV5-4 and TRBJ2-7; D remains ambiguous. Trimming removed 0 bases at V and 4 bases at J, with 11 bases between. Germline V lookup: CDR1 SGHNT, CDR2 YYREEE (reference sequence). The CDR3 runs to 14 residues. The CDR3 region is CASSLDSSAYEQYF. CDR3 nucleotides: TGTGCCAGCAGCTTGGATTCCAGCGCGTACGAGCAGTACTTC.

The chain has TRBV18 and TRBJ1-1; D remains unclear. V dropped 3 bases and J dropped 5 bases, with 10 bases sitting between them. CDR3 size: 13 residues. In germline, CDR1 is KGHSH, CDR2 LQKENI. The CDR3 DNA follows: TGTGCCAGCTCACCTGTAGCGGATACTGAAGCTTTCTTT. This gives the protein CASSPVADTEAFF.

CDR3 sequence reads: CASSRDRVYGYTF. The CDR3 nucleotides read TGTGCCAGCAGTAGGGACAGGGTCTATGGCTACACCTTC. The chain links TRBV28 to TRBJ1-2; 9 bases agree with TRBD1. Per germline, CDR1 MDHEN and CDR2 SYDVKM. The CDR3 sequence is 13 residues long. The junction had 2 bases not matched to a gene; V was cut back by 5 bases and J by 4 bases.

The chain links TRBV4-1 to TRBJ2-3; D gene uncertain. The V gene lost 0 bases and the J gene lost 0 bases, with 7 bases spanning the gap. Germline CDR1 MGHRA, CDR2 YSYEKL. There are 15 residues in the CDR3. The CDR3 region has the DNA TGCGCCAGCAGCCAAGAGCAGCGCAGCACAGATACGCAGTATTTT. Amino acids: CASSQEQRSTDTQYF.

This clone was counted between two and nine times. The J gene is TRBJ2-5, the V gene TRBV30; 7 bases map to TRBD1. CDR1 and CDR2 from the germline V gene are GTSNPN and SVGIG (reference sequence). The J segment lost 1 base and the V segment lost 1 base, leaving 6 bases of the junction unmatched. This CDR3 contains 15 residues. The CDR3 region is CAWSEQGRIQETQYF. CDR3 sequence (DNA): TGTGCCTGGAGTGAACAGGGGCGAATCCAAGAGACCCAGTACTTC.

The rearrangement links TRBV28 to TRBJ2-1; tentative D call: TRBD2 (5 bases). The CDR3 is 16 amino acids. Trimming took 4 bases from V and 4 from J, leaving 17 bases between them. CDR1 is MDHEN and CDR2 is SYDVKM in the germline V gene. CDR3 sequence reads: CASSSPEGVTYNEQFF. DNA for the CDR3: TGTGCCAGCAGTTCCCCCGAGGGAGTAACGTACAATGAGCAGTTCTTC.

CDR3 amino acids: CASTTSGRPDTQYF. The DNA of the CDR3 is TGTGCCAGTACAACTAGCGGGAGGCCAGATACGCAGTATTTT. The chain is built from TRBV19 and TRBJ2-3; 12 positions agree with TRBD2. Germline CDR1 and CDR2: LNHDA and SQIVND (reference sequence). There are 14 residues in the CDR3. V lost 7 bases to trimming and J lost 4 bases; unmatched junction nucleotides: 3.

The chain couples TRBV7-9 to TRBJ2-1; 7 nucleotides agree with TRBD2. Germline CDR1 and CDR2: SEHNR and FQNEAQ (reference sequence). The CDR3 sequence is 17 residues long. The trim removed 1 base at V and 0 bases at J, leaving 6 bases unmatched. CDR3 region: CASSLGQLAASYNEQFF. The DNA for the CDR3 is TGTGCCAGCAGCTTAGGGCAGCTAGCGGCCTCCTACAATGAGCAGTTCTTC. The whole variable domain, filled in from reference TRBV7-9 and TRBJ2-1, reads DTGVSQNPRHKITKRGQNVTFRCDPISEHNRLYWYRQTLGQGPEFLTYFQNEAQLEKSRLLSDRFSAERPKGSFSTLEIQRTEQGDSAMYLCASSLGQLAASYNEQFFGPGTRLTVL.

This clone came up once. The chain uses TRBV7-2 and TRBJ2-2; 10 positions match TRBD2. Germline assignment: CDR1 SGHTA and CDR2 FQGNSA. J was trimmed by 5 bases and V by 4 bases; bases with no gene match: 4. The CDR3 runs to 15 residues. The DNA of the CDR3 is TGTGCCAGCAGCTCTAGCGGGAGTGTAACCGGGGAGCTGTTTTTT. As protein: CASSSSGSVTGELFF.

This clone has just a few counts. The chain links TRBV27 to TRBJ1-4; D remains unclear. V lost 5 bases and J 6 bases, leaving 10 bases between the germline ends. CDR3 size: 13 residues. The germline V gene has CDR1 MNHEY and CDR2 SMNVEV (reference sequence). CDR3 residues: CASSRDTDEKLFF. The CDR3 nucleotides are TGTGCCAGCAGTAGAGACACCGATGAAAAACTGTTTTTT.

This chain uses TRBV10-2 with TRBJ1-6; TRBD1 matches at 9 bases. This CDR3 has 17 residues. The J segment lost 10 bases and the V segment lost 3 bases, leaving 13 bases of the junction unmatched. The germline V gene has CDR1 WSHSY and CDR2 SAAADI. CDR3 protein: CASSERRDRERQSPLHF. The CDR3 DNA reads TGCGCCAGCAGTGAAAGGAGGGACAGGGAAAGGCAATCACCCCTCCACTTT.